This entry describes one T cell receptor beta chain. This sample is drawn from a study of blood T cell repertoires in COVID-19. Study-wide background: Samples came from the United States, Italy and Spain, spanning acute and convalescent COVID-19. Sources were T cells, B-cell-depleted T cells, or PBMCs; the material itself was cDNA or gDNA.

Per the original methods: Amplification with reference gene primers provided the estimates of nucleated cell counts. Clones were read by immunoSEQ multiplex PCR, and TCRdb kept only the in-frame ones, dropping some. That table is the source of V, J and clone size, and D and trimming were worked out from the DNA. The data show some 250,000 clones, roughly 87% seen once. The sample was peripheral blood. This clonotype was sampled from a human donor in a cohort sampled during active COVID-19.

Here the CDR3 reads CASSSRPQGDTQYF. In DNA, the CDR3 is TGCGCCAGCAGCTCGAGGCCCCAGGGAGATACGCAGTATTTT. The gene calls are TRBV5-1 and TRBJ2-3; a possible D gene is TRBD1 (5 bases). V shed 3 bases and J shed 5 bases, with 13 bases lying between them. The CDR3 runs 14 residues. In germline, CDR1 is SGHRS, CDR2 YFSETQ.